The 22 T cell receptor beta chains below come from one sample, sequenced in a study of T cells after yellow fever vaccination. Via MiXCR, TCRdb re-called the 5' RACE reads, giving one row per CDR3 protein. Found here are more than 50,000 distinct CDR3 sequences, around 6.1% of them singletons; the top ten hold roughly 31%. Specimen: PBMCs, either bulk or a sorted T-cell subset (CD4+, CD8+, memory, or dextramer-sorted; not recorded which), collected on the day of the yellow fever booster vaccination. The origin of the receptors is a man aged 18 to 30 who received the YFV17D yellow fever vaccine.

The sample holds many counts of this clonotype. The chain has TRBV5-1 and TRBJ1-1; D possibly corresponds to TRBD1 (5 bases). The CDR3 runs to 14 residues. Trimming left V 0 bases short and J 5 bases short, with 11 bases between. Per germline, CDR1 SGHRS and CDR2 YFSETQ. CDR3 DNA: TGCGCCAGCAGCTTGGAGAGGGGAAGGACTGAAGCTTTCTTT. It specifies CASSLERGRTEAFF.

This clonotype has at least ten counts. J is TRBJ2-1 and V is TRBV4-3; 9 nucleotides agree with TRBD2. The germline V gene encodes CDR1 LGHNA and CDR2 YSLEER. The CDR3 loop spans 17 amino acids. V gave up 2 bases and J gave up 3 bases; unmatched junction bases: 8. The CDR3 nucleotides are TGCGCCAGCAGCCAAAGCTCGCGGGGGGGCTTCTACAATGAGCAGTTCTTC. Translation: CASSQSSRGGFYNEQFF.

In its sample, this clonotype was seen many times. The chain uses TRBV29-1 and TRBJ1-2, with 7 bases that match TRBD1. The CDR3 spans 12 residues. Germline values: CDR1 SQVTM, CDR2 ANQGSEA. The junction had 6 bases not matched to a gene; V was cut back by 7 bases and J by 4 bases. The CDR3: CSAGRTGYGYTF. CDR3 in DNA: TGCAGCGCGGGACGGACAGGCTATGGCTACACCTTC. The variable domain in full, completed from reference TRBV29-1 and TRBJ1-2, reads SAVISQKPSRDICQRGTSLTIQCQVDSQVTMMFWYRQQPGQSLTLIATANQGSEATYESGFVIDKFPISRPNLTFSTLTVSNMSPEDSSIYLCSAGRTGYGYTFGSGTRLTVV.

This clonotype was seen many times. This rearrangement joins TRBV7-2 to TRBJ2-2; weak D call: TRBD1 (5 bases). Deletions cut 6 bases from V and 3 bases from J, with 11 bases between. The CDR3 consists of 14 residues. Per germline, CDR1 SGHTA and CDR2 FQGNSA. The CDR3 region has the DNA TGTGCCAGCAGGACAGAAGTGTACACCGGGGAGCTGTTTTTT. Its translation is CASRTEVYTGELFF.

This clonotype was seen repeatedly, ten times or more. The rearrangement uses TRBV5-5 and TRBJ1-5; D uncertain. Between the trimmed V and J ends, which lost 0 bases and 0 bases, there was a span of 7 bases. CDR3 length: 15 residues. CDR1 is SGHKS, CDR2 YYEKEE, per germline (reference sequence). CDR3 DNA: TGTGCCAGCAGCTTGGCCTTCTATAGCAATCAGCCCCAGCATTTT. Its protein is CASSLAFYSNQPQHF.

This chain links TRBV15 with TRBJ2-5; the D call may be TRBD1 or TRBD2 (6 bases each). The ends were cut back, 3 bases at V and 4 bases at J, with 9 bases in the middle. Germline V lookup: CDR1 LNHNV, CDR2 YYDKDF (reference sequence). The CDR3 length is 13 residues. DNA for the CDR3: TGTGCCACCAGCAGGACGGGGGCAGAGACCCAGTACTTC. Translated: CATSRTGAETQYF.

This clonotype was seen a handful of times. This chain links TRBV12-3 or TRBV12-4 with TRBJ2-5, with 12 bases matching TRBD2. The length of the CDR3 is 17 residues. With V trimmed by 3 bases and J by 0 bases, 5 bases remained unmatched. CDR3: CASSFLSSGGDQETQYF. CDR3 coding DNA: TGTGCCAGCAGTTTTCTATCTAGCGGGGGGGACCAAGAGACCCAGTACTTC.

The genes are TRBV6-5 and TRBJ2-2; D ambiguous. V shed 2 bases and J shed 0 bases, with 4 bases lying between them. The CDR3 runs to 14 residues. Germline values: CDR1 MNHEY, CDR2 SVGAGI. The CDR3 spells CASSYGPNTGELFF. The CDR3 nucleotides read TGTGCCAGCAGTTACGGACCGAACACCGGGGAGCTGTTTTTT.

This clonotype was seen ten or more times. The junction shows a germline mismatch at one end, possibly a read error. This sequence joins TRBV7-9 and TRBJ1-2; D is unresolved. The CDR3 has 16 amino acids. Germline values: CDR1 SEHNR, CDR2 FQNEAQ (reference sequence). CDR3 coding DNA: TGTGCCAGCACCTTACCGCGAGCCGATCCGTCCTATGGCTACACCTTC. Translating it yields CASTLPRADPSYGYTF.

This sequence joins TRBV7-2 and TRBJ1-4; 11 bases match TRBD1. Germline V CDR1 and CDR2: SGHTA, FQGNSA. This CDR3 has 14 amino acids. J was trimmed by 6 bases and V by 5 bases; bases with no gene match: 2. DNA for the CDR3: TGTGCCAGCAGCCGGGACAGGGGGGATGAAAAACTGTTTTTT. Encoded protein: CASSRDRGDEKLFF.

The V call is TRBV4-3, the J call TRBJ2-3; D call uncertain. CDR1 is LGHNA, CDR2 YSLEER, per germline. With 0 bases removed from V and 0 bases from J, the gap between germline ends came to 10 bases. The CDR3 consists of 16 residues. The DNA of the CDR3 is TGCGCCAGCAGCCAAGATTTCCCGACTAGCACAGATACGCAGTATTTT. It translates to CASSQDFPTSTDTQYF.

This clonotype was counted only a few times. The genes are TRBV4-1 and TRBJ2-3; TRBD1 aligns across 10 bases. Looked up from germline, CDR1 is MGHRA and CDR2 is YSYEKL. This CDR3 spans 16 amino acids. V lost 1 base, J lost 2 bases, and 3 bases stayed unmatched. CDR3 bases: TGCGCCAGCAGCCAAGGACAGGGGGCTTTCACAGATACGCAGTATTTT. Translated, it gives CASSQGQGAFTDTQYF.

This clonotype was recorded many times. V is TRBV5-1 and J is TRBJ2-1; TRBD2 agrees at 9 bases. With 4 bases clipped from V and 4 bases from J, the junction kept 3 bases outside the gene matches. Germline CDR1 reads SGHRS; CDR2 reads YFSETQ. This CDR3 has 14 amino acids. CDR3 DNA: TGCGCCAGCAGCCCGACTAGCGGTTACAATGAGCAGTTCTTC. Amino acids: CASSPTSGYNEQFF.

This clonotype was observed at least ten times. The chain recombines TRBV12-3 or TRBV12-4 with TRBJ2-2; D is unresolved. This CDR3 is built from 12 residues. The germline V and J ends were trimmed by 6 bases and 6 bases, with 8 bases remaining between them. CDR3 coding DNA: TGTGCCAGCAGCAGTTTTTCCGGGGAGCTGTTTTTT. Its protein product is CASSSFSGELFF.

The V and J genes are TRBV19 and TRBJ2-2, with D hard to call. Germline-derived CDR1 and CDR2 are LNHDA and SQIVND (reference sequence). Trimming left V 5 bases short and J 5 bases short, with 9 bases between. The CDR3 is made up of 13 amino acids. The CDR3 is CASSLQFTGELFF. CDR3 nucleotide sequence: TGTGCCAGTAGTTTACAATTTACCGGGGAGCTGTTTTTT.

This clonotype was counted at least ten times. The V gene is TRBV7-9, the J gene TRBJ2-7; unclear D gene. Per the germline V gene, CDR1 is SEHNR and CDR2 is FQNEAQ (reference sequence). The CDR3 consists of 12 residues. V was clipped by 5 bases and J by 5 bases, with 10 bases between them. The CDR3 bases are TGTGCCAGCAGCCCCCGTCCCCACGAGCAGTACTTC. This codes for CASSPRPHEQYF.

The J gene is TRBJ1-3, the V gene TRBV3-1; D perhaps matches TRBD1 (5 bases). The CDR3 totals 13 residues. Germline V gives CDR1 LGHDT, CDR2 YNNKEL (reference sequence). Trimming left V 4 bases short and J 4 bases short, with 8 bases between. The CDR3 DNA sequence: TGTGCCAGCAGCCGGGGGAACGGAAACACCATATATTTT. Protein: CASSRGNGNTIYF.

This clonotype appeared many times. The chain is built from TRBV12-3 or TRBV12-4 and TRBJ2-5; either TRBD1 or TRBD2 may fit D (5 bases each). The CDR3 contains 13 residues. Trimming cost V 4 bases and J 5 bases, with 11 bases left between them. The DNA for the CDR3 is TGTGCCAGCAGTTACCAGGGAGAGGAGACCCAGTACTTC. Its translation is CASSYQGEETQYF.

This clonotype was found many times. The rearrangement joins TRBV12-3 or TRBV12-4 to TRBJ2-1, with D perhaps TRBD2 (6 bases). V shed 5 bases and J shed 0 bases, with 17 bases lying between them. The CDR3 has 17 amino acids. As DNA, the CDR3 is TGTGCCAGCAGTCTGGGGCGGGGCCCAGACTCCTACAATGAGCAGTTCTTC. Its translation: CASSLGRGPDSYNEQFF.

CDR3 in DNA: TGCGCCAGCAGCCTTCGCGGGGGGGCAAGCACCGGGGAGCTGTTTTTT. Protein sequence: CASSLRGGASTGELFF. This chain connects TRBV4-3 to TRBJ2-2; the match to TRBD2 covers 9 bases. Germline V CDR1 and CDR2: LGHNA, YSLEER. J lost 4 bases, V lost 4 bases, and 7 bases had no gene match. The CDR3 runs 16 residues.

This clonotype occurred many times. The chain uses TRBV4-3 and TRBJ2-5; D may correspond to TRBD1 or TRBD2 (5 bases each). This CDR3 spans 13 amino acids. The V gene's germline CDR1 is LGHNA and CDR2 YSLEER. V was pared by 0 bases and J by 7 bases, with 9 bases between. CDR3 nucleotide sequence: TGCGCCAGCAGCCAAGATGGGGGTAGGACCCAGTACTTC. Protein: CASSQDGGRTQYF.

This clonotype was detected ten times or more. The rearrangement links TRBV25-1 to TRBJ1-1; a weak D match, TRBD1 (5 bases). This CDR3 has 15 amino acids. The V gene's germline CDR1 is MGHDK and CDR2 SYGVNS. V lost 6 bases, J lost 0 bases, and 14 bases lay in between. The CDR3 nucleotides are TGTGCCAGCAGCACAGGATCTGGGGTGAACACTGAAGCTTTCTTT. This translates into CASSTGSGVNTEAFF.